The 5 T cell receptor beta chains given below trace back to one sample, sequenced in a study of blood T cell repertoires in COVID-19 (dated by TCRdb to the early 2020s). The library relied on the immunoSEQ multiplex PCR assay. Held by TCRdb, this immuneACCESS table contains in-frame sequences only and omits some clones. Under half of the omission traces to an unresolved V gene where checked; the cause of the rest is unknown. In this sample the table shows tens of thousands of clones, 75% to 95% of which occur a single time. The leading ten clones occupy approximately 14% of the sample. Specimen: peripheral blood. The receptors were gathered from a human donor with active COVID-19. The donor label of this sample is uncertain.

This rearrangement joins TRBV11-3 to TRBJ2-3; 9 bases are a match to TRBD2. V lost 2 bases and J lost 6; bases outside the gene matches: 15. The CDR3 loop spans 18 amino acids. Germline CDR1 SGHNT, CDR2 YENEEA. Here the CDR3 DNA reads TGTGCCAGCAGCTTATATAGCGGGAGTTCACCCGGACCGGATACGCAGTATTTT. The encoded protein is CASSLYSGSSPGPDTQYF.

The chain recombines TRBV30 with TRBJ2-7; D is unresolved. V lost 2 bases and J 0 bases, leaving 11 bases between the germline ends. This CDR3 spans 14 amino acids. Per the germline V gene, CDR1 is GTSNPN and CDR2 is SVGIG (reference sequence). CDR3 coding DNA: TGTGCCTGGAGTCGAAGACTGCTCTCCTACGAGCAGTACTTC. This gives the protein CAWSRRLLSYEQYF.

This clone has a handful of counts. The chain has TRBV11-3 and TRBJ2-7, with TRBD1 matching 9 bases. Germline V gene lookup returns CDR1 SGHNT and CDR2 YENEEA. Trimming cost V 4 bases and J 4 bases; bases outside gene matches: 8. This CDR3 has 15 amino acids. The CDR3 DNA follows: TGTGCCAGCAGCTCCGGGACAGGGCCAATATACGAGCAGTACTTC. Translating it yields CASSSGTGPIYEQYF.

The V gene is TRBV5-5, the J gene TRBJ2-1, with D unresolved. Per germline, CDR1 SGHKS and CDR2 YYEKEE (reference sequence). CDR3 size: 13 residues. V was clipped by 0 bases and J by 6 bases, with 7 bases between them. CDR3 protein: CASSLGQINEQFF. Here the CDR3 DNA reads TGTGCCAGCAGCTTGGGACAAATCAATGAGCAGTTCTTC.

The rearrangement joins TRBV11-3 to TRBJ2-1, with 12 bases identical to TRBD2. The CDR3 totals 15 residues. From germline, CDR1 is SGHNT and CDR2 YENEEA. J gave up 7 bases and V 5 bases, and 6 bases lay outside the gene matches. CDR3 in DNA: TGTGCCAGCAGCATGGCTAGCGGGAGGGGGAATGAGCAGTTCTTC. It specifies CASSMASGRGNEQFF.